This record covers a single TCR beta chain. This entry is derived from a study of blood T cell repertoires in COVID-19. Followed longitudinally, the Seattle patients had been enrolled during active infection. In germline, CDR1 is LNHDA, CDR2 SQIVND (reference sequence). V was trimmed by 4 bases and J by 3 bases, leaving 6 bases between them. The CDR3 sequence is 12 residues long. The data were produced by immunoSEQ multiplex PCR, yet TCRdb's version contains in-frame clones alone and is incomplete. The sample gives around 400,000 clones, approximately 87% of which show up once; approximately 2.4% is in the top ten.

The receptor was isolated from a woman aged 55-70 years with COVID-19, enrolled during active disease. This chain links TRBV19 with TRBJ1-1; TRBD1 is a possible D gene (6 bases). Sequenced material: peripheral blood. CDR3 residues: CASSTGDTEAFF. In DNA form, the CDR3 reads TGTGCCAGTAGTACAGGGGACACTGAAGCTTTCTTT.